Sequencing of this T cell receptor (beta chain) was carried out in a study of blood T cells in healthy people across ages. CDR1 is DFQATT and CDR2 is SNEGSKA in the germline V gene (reference sequence). This CDR3 is 13 amino acids long. This clonotype was observed a handful of times. No antigen is known for it. Then a second PCR, running about 6 to 12 cycles, was carried out with a sample-barcoded 5' primer and a J-beta primer mix. A template-switch adaptor containing 12 random nucleotides labeled each cDNA molecule. Using its own MiXCR run on the 5' RACE reads, TCRdb lists one record per CDR3 protein. The table shows 450,000 to 700,000 distinct CDR3 sequences, with approximately 30% occurring only once. Study results and caveats: The recorded TCR beta diversity per million T cells decreased in a roughly linear manner with age.

This chain connects TRBV20-1 to TRBJ2-3, with TRBD2 matching 8 bases. This clonotype originated in a woman aged 70-85 years in good health. The sample consisted of blood. The CDR3 DNA follows: TGCTCAATAGAGGGGCGGGGGGTTACTACGCAGTATTTT. The encoded protein is CSIEGRGVTTQYF.